This TCR beta chain was captured in a study of blood T cell repertoires in COVID-19. Turning to the study itself: T cells, B-cell-depleted T cells, or PBMCs supplied cDNA or gDNA.

Original handling: Nucleated cell counts were estimated from reference gene primer amplification. The method was immunoSEQ multiplex PCR; TCRdb's version includes in-frame clones alone and lacks a portion of them. That table supplies the V and J calls and clone size; D and trimming were determined from the DNA. The sample carries roughly 200,000 clones, around 85% recorded once. V shed 6 bases and J 0 bases; nucleotides not matched to a gene: 19. The germline V gene encodes CDR1 SQVTM and CDR2 ANQGSEA. The CDR3 spans 18 residues. The gene calls are TRBV29-1 and TRBJ1-1; 7 bases are shared with TRBD1. This TCR derives from a woman aged 60 to 75 with acute or convalescent COVID-19. The specimen sequenced was peripheral blood. CDR3 DNA sequence: TGCAGCGTCCGACAGGGTTCAGTTTTAGTTGCTATGAACACTGAAGCTTTCTTT. Translated: CSVRQGSVLVAMNTEAFF.